This TCR beta chain was captured in a study of T cell responses to AZD1222 COVID-19 vaccine. Produced via immunoSEQ multiplex PCR; TCRdb's table is partial and in-frame only. The table has more than 85,000 clones, around 90% seen once; the top ten hold roughly 7.8%. Looked up from germline, CDR1 is SGHVS and CDR2 is FQNEAQ. Trimming cost V 2 bases and J 5 bases, with 15 bases left between them. CDR3 length: 15 amino acids. The chain combines TRBV7-8 with TRBJ1-1, with a tentative D call TRBD1 (5 bases). The sample in question was peripheral blood, obtained on day 0 of AZD1222 vaccination. The receptor comes from an adult in good health. The CDR3, as DNA: TGTGCCAGCAGCTTATGGGGACCGGAGGGTACTGAAGCTTTCTTT. It translates to CASSLWGPEGTEAFF.